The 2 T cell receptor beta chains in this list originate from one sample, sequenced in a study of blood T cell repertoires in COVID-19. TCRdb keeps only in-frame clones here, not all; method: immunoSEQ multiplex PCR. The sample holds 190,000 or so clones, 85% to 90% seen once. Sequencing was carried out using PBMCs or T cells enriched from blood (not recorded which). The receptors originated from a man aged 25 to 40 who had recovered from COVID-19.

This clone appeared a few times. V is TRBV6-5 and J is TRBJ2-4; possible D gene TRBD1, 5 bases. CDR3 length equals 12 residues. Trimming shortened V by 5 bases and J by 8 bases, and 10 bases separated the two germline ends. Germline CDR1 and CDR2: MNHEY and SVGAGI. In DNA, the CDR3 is TGTGCCAGCAGTATAAGGGGTGACATTCAGTACTTC. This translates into CASSIRGDIQYF.

Here the CDR3 DNA reads TGCGCCAGCAGCATCCGGGACAGGGGATCCTACGAGCAGTACTTC. Its translation: CASSIRDRGSYEQYF. The gene calls are TRBV4-1 and TRBJ2-7, with 10 bases lining up with TRBD1. The germline CDR1 and CDR2 sequences are MGHRA and YSYEKL. J was trimmed by 1 base and V by 5 bases; bases with no gene match: 5. This CDR3 is 15 amino acids long.